The clone carrying this TCR beta chain was detected a few times. Antigen specificity is unknown. MiXCR was run by TCRdb on the reads, yielding one entry per CDR3 protein. Among about 68,000 distinct CDR3 sequences listed, approximately 64% were seen once. V dropped 6 bases and J dropped 0; count of bases not matched to a gene: 26. The CDR3 contains 23 residues. CDR1 and CDR2 from the germline V gene are MDHEN and SYDVKM. These data belong to a study of type 1 regulatory T cells. The sample consisted of cultured T cells, either the whole culture or a sorted T cell fraction (not recorded which). This sample's subset: Tr1-enriched cell product generated in vitro against host alloantigens. The sequence derives from a human donor in good health. The J gene is TRBJ2-3, the V gene TRBV28; 11 bases fit TRBD2. The CDR3 here is CASRQWGASGRTSIHTSTDTQYF. The DNA for the CDR3 is TGTGCCAGCAGACAATGGGGGGCTAGCGGGAGGACCTCAATACATACTAGCACAGATACGCAGTATTTT.